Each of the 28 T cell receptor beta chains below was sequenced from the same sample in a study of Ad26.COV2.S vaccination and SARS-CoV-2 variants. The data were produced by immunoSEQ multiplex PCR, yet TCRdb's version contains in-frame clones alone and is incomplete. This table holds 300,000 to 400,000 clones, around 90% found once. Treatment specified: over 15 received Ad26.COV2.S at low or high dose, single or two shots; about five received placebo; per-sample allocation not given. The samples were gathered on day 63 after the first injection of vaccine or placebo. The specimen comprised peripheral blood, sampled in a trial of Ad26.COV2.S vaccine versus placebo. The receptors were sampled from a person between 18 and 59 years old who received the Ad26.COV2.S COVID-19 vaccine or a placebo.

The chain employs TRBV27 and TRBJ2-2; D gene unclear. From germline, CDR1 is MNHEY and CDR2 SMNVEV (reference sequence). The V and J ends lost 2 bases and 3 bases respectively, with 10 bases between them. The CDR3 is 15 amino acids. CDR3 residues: CASSLTSFYTGELFF. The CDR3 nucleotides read TGTGCCAGCAGTTTAACGTCATTTTACACCGGGGAGCTGTTTTTT.

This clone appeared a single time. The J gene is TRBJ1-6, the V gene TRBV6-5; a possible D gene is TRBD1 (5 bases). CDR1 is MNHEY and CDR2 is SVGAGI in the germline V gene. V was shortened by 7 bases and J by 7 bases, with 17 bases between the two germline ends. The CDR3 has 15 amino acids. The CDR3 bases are TGTGCCAGCACCTCACCGGGGGGGTTGAATTCACCCCTCCACTTT. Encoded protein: CASTSPGGLNSPLHF.

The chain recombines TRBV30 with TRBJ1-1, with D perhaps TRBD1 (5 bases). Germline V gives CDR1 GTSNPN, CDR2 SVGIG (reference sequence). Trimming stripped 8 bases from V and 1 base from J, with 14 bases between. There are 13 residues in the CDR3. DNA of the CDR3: TGTGCCCGCAGGGCGGGGACGAACACTGAAGCTTTCTTT. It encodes CARRAGTNTEAFF.

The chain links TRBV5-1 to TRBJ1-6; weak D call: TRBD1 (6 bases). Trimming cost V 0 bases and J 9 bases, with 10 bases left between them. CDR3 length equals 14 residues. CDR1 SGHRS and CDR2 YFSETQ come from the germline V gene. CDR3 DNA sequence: TGCGCCAGCAGCTTGGACAGGGCCCCTTCACCCCTCCACTTT. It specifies CASSLDRAPSPLHF.

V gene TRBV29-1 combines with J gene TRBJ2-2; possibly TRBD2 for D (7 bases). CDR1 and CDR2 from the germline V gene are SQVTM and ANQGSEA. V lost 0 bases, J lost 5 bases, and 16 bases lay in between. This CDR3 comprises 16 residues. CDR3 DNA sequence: TGCAGCGTTGAAGAGGCCGGGGGGCCGGTAACCGGGGAGCTGTTTTTT. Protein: CSVEEAGGPVTGELFF.

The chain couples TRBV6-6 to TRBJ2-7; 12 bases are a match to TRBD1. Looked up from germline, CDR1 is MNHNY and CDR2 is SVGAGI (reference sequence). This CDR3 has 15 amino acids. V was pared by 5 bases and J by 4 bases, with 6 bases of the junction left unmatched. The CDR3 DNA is TGTGCCAGCAGTACCTCGGGACAGGGGGCTTACGAGCAGTACTTC. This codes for CASSTSGQGAYEQYF.

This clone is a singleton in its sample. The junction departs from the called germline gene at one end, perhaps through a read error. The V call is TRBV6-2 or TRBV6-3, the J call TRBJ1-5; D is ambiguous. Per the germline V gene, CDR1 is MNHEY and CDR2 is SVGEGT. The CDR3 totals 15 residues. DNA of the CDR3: TGTGCCAGCAGTCACTCGTTAGGGCCGGATCAGCCCCAGCATTTT. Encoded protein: CASSHSLGPDQPQHF.

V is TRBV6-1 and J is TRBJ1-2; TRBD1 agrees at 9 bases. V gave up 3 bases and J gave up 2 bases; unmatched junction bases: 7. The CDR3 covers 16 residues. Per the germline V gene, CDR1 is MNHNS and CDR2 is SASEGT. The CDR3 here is CASSDPLQGANYGYTF. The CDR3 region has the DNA TGTGCCAGCAGTGACCCTCTACAGGGGGCAAACTATGGCTACACCTTC.

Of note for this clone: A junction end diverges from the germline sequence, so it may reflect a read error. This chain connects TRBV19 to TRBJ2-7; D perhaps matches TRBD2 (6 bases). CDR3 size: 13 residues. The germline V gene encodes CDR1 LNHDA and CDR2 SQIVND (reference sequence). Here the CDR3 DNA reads TGTGCCAGTAGTTCCACCCGGGAGTCTCAGAGGAACTTC. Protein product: CASSSTRESQRNF.

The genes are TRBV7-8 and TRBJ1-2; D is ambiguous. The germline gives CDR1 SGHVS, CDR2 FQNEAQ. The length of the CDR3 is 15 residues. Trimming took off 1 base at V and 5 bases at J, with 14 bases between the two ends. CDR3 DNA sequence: TGTGCCAGCAGCTTAGTTAACACGCCGGGATATGGCTACACCTTC. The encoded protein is CASSLVNTPGYGYTF.

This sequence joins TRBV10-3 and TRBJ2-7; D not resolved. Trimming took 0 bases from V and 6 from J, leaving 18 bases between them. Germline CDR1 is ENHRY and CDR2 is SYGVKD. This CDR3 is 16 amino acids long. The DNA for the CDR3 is TGTGCCATCAGTGAGTCTGACGGAAGGTTCTCGGGCGAGCAGTACTTC. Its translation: CAISESDGRFSGEQYF.

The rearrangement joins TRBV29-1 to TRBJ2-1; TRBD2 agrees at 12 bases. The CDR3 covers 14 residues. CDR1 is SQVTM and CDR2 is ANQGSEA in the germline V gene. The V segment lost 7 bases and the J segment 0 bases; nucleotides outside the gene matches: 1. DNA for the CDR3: TGCAGCGCTAGCGGGGGGGCCTCCTACAATGAGCAGTTCTTC. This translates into CSASGGASYNEQFF.

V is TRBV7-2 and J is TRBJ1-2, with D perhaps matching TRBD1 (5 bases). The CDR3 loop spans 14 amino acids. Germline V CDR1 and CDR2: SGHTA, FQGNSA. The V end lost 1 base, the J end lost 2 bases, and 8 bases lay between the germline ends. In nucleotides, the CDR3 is TGTGCCAGCAGCTTAGGCTGGGACAACTATGGCTACACCTTC. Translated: CASSLGWDNYGYTF.

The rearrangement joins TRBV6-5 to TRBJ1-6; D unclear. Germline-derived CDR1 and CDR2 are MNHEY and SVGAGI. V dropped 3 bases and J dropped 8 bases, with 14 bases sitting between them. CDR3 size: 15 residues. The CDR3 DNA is TGTGCCAGCAGTTATACACAGTCCGTGGATTCACCCCTCCACTTT. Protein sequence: CASSYTQSVDSPLHF.

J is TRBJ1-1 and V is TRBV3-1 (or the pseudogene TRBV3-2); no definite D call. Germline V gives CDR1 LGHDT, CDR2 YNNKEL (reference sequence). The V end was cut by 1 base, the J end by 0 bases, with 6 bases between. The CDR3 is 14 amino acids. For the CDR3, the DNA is TGTGCCAGCAGCCAAGTGTCAATGAACACTGAAGCTTTCTTT. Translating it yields CASSQVSMNTEAFF.

The CDR3 region has the DNA TGTGCCAGCATCCGGGATGGGAATAATGAAAAACTGTTTTTT. Amino acids: CASIRDGNNEKLFF. The chain recombines TRBV7-9 with TRBJ1-4; D uncertain. Trimming removed 7 bases at V and 4 bases at J, with 13 bases between. Germline CDR1 is SEHNR and CDR2 is FQNEAQ (reference sequence). CDR3 size: 14 residues. Using reference TRBV7-9 and TRBJ1-4 for the parts outside the CDR3, the full variable domain is DTGVSQNPRHKITKRGQNVTFRCDPISEHNRLYWYRQTLGQGPEFLTYFQNEAQLEKSRLLSDRFSAERPKGSFSTLEIQRTEQGDSAMYLCASIRDGNNEKLFFGSGTQLSVL.

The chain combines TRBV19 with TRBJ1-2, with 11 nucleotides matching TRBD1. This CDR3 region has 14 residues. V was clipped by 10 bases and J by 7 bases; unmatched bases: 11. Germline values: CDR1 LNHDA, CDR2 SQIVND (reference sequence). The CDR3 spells CATRDRGMIGGYTF. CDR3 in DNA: TGTGCCACCCGGGACAGGGGGATGATTGGTGGCTACACCTTC. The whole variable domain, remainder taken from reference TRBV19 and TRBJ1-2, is DGGITQSPKYLFRKEGQNVTLSCEQNLNHDAMYWYRQDPGQGLRLIYYSQIVNDFQKGDIAEGYSVSREKKESFPLTVTSAQKNPTAFYLCATRDRGMIGGYTFGSGTRLTVV.

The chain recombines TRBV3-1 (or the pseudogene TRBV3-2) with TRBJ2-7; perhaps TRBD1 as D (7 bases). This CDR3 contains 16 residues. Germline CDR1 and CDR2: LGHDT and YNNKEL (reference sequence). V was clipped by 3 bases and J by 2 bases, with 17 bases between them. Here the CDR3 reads CASSQWEDRTTYEQYF. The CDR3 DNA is TGTGCCAGCAGCCAGTGGGAGGACAGGACCACCTACGAGCAGTACTTC.

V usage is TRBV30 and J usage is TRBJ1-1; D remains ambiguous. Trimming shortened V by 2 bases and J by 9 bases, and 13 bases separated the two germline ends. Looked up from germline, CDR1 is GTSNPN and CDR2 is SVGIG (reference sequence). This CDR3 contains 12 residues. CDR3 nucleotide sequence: TGTGCCTGGAGTCCACGGCAGGCTCAAGCTTTCTTT. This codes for CAWSPRQAQAFF.

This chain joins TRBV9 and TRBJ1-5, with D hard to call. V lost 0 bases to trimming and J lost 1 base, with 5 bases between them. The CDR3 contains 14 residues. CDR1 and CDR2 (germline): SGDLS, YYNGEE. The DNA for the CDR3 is TGTGCCAGCAGCGTAGATGGCAGCAATCAGCCCCAGCATTTT. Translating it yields CASSVDGSNQPQHF.

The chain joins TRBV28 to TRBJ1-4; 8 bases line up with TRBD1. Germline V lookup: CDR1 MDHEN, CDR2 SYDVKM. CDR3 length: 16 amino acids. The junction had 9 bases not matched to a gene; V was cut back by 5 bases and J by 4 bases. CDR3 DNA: TGTGCCAGCAGTAATAGCAGGGGACAGGTTAATGAAAAACTGTTTTTT. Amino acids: CASSNSRGQVNEKLFF.

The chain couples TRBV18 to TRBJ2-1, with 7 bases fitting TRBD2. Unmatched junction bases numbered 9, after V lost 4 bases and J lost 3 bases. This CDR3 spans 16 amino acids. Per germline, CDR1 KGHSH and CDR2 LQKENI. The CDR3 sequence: CASSLLAGEGYNEQFF. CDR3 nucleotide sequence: TGTGCCAGCTCACTGTTGGCGGGGGAGGGCTACAATGAGCAGTTCTTC. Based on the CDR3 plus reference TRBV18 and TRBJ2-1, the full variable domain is NAGVMQNPRHLVRRRGQEARLRCSPMKGHSHVYWYRQLPEEGLKFMVYLQKENIIDESGMPKERFSAEFPKEGPSILRIQQVVRGDSAAYFCASSLLAGEGYNEQFFGPGTRLTVL.

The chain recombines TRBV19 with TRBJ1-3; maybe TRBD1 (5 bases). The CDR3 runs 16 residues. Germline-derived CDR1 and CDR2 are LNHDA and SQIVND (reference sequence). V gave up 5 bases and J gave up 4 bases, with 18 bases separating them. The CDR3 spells CASSAIGRTYGNTIYF. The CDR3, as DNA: TGTGCCAGTAGTGCTATCGGCCGGACATACGGAAACACCATATATTTT. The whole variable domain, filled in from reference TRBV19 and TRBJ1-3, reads DGGITQSPKYLFRKEGQNVTLSCEQNLNHDAMYWYRQDPGQGLRLIYYSQIVNDFQKGDIAEGYSVSREKKESFPLTVTSAQKNPTAFYLCASSAIGRTYGNTIYFGEGSWLTVV.

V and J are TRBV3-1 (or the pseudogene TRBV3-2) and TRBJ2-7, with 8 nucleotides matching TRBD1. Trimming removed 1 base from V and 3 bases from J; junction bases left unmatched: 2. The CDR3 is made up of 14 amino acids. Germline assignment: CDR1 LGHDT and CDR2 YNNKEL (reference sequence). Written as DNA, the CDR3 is TGTGCCAGCAGCCAAGGGACAGGGCGCTACGAGCAGTACTTC. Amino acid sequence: CASSQGTGRYEQYF.

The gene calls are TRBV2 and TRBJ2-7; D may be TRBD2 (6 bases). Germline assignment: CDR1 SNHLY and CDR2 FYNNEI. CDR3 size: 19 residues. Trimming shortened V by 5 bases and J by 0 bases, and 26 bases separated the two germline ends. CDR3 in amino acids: CASSYPMPWSAGSSYEQYF. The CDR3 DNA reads TGTGCCAGCAGTTACCCTATGCCCTGGTCAGCGGGCAGCTCCTACGAGCAGTACTTC.

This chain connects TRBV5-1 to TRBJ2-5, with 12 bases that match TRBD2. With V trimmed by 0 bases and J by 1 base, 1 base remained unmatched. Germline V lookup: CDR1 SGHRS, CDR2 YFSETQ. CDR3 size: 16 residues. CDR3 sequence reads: CASSLETSGSQETQYF. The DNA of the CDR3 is TGCGCCAGCAGCTTGGAGACTAGCGGGAGCCAAGAGACCCAGTACTTC.

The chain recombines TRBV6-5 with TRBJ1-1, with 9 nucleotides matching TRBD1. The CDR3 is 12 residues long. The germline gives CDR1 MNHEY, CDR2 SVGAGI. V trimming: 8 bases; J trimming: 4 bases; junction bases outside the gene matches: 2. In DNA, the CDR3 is TGTGCCAGCGGGGACAGGGTCACTGAAGCTTTCTTT. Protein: CASGDRVTEAFF.

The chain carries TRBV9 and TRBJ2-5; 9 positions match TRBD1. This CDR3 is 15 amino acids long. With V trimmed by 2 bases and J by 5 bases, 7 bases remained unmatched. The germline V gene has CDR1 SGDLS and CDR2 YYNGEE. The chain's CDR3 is CASSVRTGEAETQYF. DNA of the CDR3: TGTGCCAGCAGCGTCCGGACAGGGGAGGCGGAGACCCAGTACTTC.